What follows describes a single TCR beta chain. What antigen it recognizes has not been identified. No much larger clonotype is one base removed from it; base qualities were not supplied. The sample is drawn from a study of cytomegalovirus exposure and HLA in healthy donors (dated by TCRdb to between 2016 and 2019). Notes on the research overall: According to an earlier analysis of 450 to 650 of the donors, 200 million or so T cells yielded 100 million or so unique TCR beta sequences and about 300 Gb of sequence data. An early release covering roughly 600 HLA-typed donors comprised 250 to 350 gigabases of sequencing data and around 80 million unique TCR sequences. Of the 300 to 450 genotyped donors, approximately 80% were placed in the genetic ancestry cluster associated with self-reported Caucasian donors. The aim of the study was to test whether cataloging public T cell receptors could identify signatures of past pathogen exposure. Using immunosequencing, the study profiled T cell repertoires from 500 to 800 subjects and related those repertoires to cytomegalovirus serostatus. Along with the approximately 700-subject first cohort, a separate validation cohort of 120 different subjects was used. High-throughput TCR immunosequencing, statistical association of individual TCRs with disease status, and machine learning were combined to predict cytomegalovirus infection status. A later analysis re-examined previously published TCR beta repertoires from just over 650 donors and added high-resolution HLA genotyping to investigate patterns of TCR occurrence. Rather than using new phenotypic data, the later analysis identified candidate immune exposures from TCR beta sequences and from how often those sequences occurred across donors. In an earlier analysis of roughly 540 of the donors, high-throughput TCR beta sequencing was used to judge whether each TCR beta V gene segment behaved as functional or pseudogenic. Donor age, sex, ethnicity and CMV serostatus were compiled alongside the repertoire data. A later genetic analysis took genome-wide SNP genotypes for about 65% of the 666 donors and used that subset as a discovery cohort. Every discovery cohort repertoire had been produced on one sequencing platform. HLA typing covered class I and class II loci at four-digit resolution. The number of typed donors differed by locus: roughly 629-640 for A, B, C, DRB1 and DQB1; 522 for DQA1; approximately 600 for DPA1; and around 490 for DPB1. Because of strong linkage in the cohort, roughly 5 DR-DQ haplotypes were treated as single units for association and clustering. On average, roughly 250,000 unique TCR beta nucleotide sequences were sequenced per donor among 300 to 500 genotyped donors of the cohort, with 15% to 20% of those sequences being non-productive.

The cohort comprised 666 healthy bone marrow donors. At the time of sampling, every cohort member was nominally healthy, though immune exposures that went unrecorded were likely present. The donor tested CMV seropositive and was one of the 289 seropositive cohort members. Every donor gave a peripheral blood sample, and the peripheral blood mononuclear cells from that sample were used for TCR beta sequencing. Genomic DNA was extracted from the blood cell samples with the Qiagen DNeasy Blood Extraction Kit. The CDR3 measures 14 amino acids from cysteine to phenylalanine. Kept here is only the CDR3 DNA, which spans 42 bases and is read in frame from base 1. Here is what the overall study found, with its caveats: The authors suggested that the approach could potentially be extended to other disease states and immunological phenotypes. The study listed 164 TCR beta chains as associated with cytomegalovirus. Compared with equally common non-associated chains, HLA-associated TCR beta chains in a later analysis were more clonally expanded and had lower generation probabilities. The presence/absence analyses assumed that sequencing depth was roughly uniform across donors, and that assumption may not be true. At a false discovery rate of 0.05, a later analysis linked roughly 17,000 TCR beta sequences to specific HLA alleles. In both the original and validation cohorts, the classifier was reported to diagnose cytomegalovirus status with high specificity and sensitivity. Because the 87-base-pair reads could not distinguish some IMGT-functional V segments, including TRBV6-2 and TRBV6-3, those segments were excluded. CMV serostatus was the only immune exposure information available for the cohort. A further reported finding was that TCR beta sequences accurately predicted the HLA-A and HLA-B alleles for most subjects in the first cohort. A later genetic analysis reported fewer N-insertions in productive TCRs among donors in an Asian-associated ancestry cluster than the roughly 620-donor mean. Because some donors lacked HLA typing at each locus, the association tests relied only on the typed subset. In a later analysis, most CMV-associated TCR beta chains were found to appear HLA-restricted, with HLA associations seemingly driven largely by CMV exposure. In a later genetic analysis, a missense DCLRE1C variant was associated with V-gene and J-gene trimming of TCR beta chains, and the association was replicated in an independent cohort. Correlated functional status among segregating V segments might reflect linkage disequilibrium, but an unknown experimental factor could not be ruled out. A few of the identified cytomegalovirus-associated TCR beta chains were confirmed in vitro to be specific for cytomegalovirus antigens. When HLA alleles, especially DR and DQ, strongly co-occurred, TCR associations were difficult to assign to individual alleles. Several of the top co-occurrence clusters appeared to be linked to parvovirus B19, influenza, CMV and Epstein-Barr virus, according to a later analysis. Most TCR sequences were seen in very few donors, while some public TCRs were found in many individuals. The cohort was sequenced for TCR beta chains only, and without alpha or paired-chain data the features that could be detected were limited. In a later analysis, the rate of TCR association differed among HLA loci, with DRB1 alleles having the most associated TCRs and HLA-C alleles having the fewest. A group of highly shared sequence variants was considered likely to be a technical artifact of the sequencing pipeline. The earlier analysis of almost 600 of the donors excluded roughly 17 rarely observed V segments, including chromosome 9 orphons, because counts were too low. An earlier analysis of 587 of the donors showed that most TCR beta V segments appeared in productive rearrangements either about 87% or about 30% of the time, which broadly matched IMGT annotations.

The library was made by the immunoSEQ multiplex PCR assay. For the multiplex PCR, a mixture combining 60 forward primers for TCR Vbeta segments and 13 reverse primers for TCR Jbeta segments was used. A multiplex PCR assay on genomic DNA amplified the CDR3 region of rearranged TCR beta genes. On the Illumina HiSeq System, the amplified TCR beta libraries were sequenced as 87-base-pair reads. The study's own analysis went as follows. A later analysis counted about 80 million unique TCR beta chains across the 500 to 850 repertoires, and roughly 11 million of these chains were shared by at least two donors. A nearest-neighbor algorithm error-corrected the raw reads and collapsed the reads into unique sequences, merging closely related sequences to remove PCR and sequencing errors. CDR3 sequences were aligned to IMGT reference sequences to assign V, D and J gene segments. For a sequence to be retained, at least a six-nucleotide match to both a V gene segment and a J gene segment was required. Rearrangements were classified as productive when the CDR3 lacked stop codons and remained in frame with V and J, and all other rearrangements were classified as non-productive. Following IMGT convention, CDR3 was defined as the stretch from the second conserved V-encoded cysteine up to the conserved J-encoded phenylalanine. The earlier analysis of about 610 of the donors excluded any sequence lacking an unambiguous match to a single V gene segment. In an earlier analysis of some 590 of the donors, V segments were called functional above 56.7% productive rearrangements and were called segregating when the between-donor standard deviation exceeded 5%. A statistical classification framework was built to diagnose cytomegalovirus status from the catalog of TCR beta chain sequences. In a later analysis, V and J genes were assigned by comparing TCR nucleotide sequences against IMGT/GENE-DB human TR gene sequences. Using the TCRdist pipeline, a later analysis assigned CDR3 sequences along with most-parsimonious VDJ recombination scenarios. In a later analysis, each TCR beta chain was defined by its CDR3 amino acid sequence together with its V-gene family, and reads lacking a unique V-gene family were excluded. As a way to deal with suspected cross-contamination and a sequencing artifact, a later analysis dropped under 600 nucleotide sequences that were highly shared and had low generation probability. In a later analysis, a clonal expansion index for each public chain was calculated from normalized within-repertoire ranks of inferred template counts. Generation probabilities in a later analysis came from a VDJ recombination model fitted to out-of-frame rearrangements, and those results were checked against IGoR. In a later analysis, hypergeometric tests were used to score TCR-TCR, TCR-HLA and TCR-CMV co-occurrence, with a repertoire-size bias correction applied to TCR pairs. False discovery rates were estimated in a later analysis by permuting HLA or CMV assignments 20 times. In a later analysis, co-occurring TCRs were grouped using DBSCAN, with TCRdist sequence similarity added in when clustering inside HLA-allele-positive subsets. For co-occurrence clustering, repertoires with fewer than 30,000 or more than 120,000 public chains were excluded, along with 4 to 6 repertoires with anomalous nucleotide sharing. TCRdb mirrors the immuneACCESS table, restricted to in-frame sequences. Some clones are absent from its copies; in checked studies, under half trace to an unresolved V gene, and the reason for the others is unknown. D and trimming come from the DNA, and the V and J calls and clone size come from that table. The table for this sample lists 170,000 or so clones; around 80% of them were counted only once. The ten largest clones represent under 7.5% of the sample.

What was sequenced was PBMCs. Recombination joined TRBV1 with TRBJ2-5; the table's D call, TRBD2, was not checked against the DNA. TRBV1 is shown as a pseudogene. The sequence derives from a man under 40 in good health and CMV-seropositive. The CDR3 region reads CTSSPDYNQETQYF. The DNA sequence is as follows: TGCACCAGCAGCCCGGACTATAACCAAGAGACCCAGTACTTC.